A single sample is the source of the 15 T cell receptor beta chains below, sequenced in a study of beta chain features in type 1 diabetes. Every bit of the isolated RNA underwent reverse transcription, so sequencing read expressed TCRB transcripts. Libraries were prepared by immunoSEQ multiplex PCR; TCRdb keeps only in-frame clonotypes and omits some of them. The table has around 400,000 clones, around 15% seen once. Sequencing used naive CD4+ T cells from blood. The receptors stem from a woman between 18 and 29 years old in good health.

This chain connects TRBV29-1 to TRBJ2-5, with D perhaps TRBD2 (5 bases). This CDR3 comprises 13 residues. Germline V gene data show CDR1 as SQVTM and CDR2 as ANQGSEA. Between the trimmed V and J ends, which lost 1 base and 4 bases, there was a span of 10 bases. The CDR3 region is CSVEGLRGETQYF. The CDR3 DNA reads as TGCAGCGTTGAAGGACTCCGGGGAGAGACCCAGTACTTC.

V usage is TRBV27 and J usage is TRBJ2-1; 11 nucleotides align to TRBD2. Germline CDR1 is MNHEY and CDR2 is SMNVEV (reference sequence). The ends lost 5 bases at V and 4 bases at J; junction bases unmatched: 10. The CDR3 length is 17 residues. This CDR3 is CASSGLPLAGGYNEQFF. CDR3 nucleotide sequence: TGTGCCAGCAGTGGCTTGCCCTTAGCGGGAGGGTACAATGAGCAGTTCTTC.

The rearrangement uses TRBV9 and TRBJ2-6; 12 nucleotides match TRBD2. CDR3 length: 21 amino acids. The junction had 15 bases not matched to a gene; V was cut back by 4 bases and J by 1 base. Germline CDR1 reads SGDLS; CDR2 reads YYNGEE. Written as DNA, the CDR3 is TGTGCCAGCAGCTCCTTCGGGGCTAGCGGGAGGGATCAGTCTGGGGCCAACGTCCTGACTTTC. Translated: CASSSFGASGRDQSGANVLTF. Looking up the rest from reference TRBV9 and TRBJ2-6 gives the full variable domain: DSGVTQTPKHLITATGQRVTLRCSPRSGDLSVYWYQQSLDQGLQFLIQYYNGEERAKGNILERFSAQQFPDLHSELNLSSLELGDSALYFCASSSFGASGRDQSGANVLTFGAGSRLTVL.

The chain is built from TRBV5-4 and TRBJ2-1; TRBD1 matches 8 bases. V was clipped by 2 bases and J by 8 bases; unmatched bases: 3. In germline, CDR1 is SGHNT, CDR2 YYREEE (reference sequence). The CDR3 spans 13 residues. The CDR3: CASSFDRGDEQFF. CDR3 bases: TGTGCCAGCAGCTTTGACAGGGGTGATGAGCAGTTCTTC. Variable domain in full (rest from reference TRBV5-4 and TRBJ2-1): ETGVTQSPTHLIKTRGQQVTLRCSSQSGHNTVSWYQQALGQGPQFIFQYYREEENGRGNFPPRFSGLQFPNYSSELNVNALELDDSALYLCASSFDRGDEQFFGPGTRLTVL.

This clone came up a few times. The chain links TRBV27 to TRBJ1-2; D may be TRBD1 (6 bases). The germline V gene has CDR1 MNHEY and CDR2 SMNVEV (reference sequence). This CDR3 spans 13 amino acids. Between the trimmed V and J ends, which lost 3 bases and 9 bases, there was a span of 14 bases. The chain's CDR3 is CASSLSGDGSYTF. CDR3 bases: TGTGCCAGCAGTTTGTCAGGGGACGGTAGCTACACCTTC.

The rearrangement joins TRBV6-1 to TRBJ2-3; 12 positions agree with TRBD2. Trimming cost V 11 bases and J 3 bases; bases outside gene matches: 3. The CDR3 consists of 13 residues. Looked up from germline, CDR1 is MNHNS and CDR2 is SASEGT. As DNA, the CDR3 is TGTGCCGGTACTAGCGGGAGGACAGATACGCAGTATTTT. Amino acid sequence: CAGTSGRTDTQYF.

As for this clone: At one of its ends the junction is not consistent with the germline gene, which may arise from a read error. This chain links TRBV2 with TRBJ2-1; 10 positions agree with TRBD1. The CDR3 covers 14 residues. Germline assignment: CDR1 SNHLY and CDR2 FYNNEI. CDR3 amino acids: CASREGTGEGEQFF. CDR3 DNA: TGTGCCAGCAGGGAAGGGACAGGGGAGGGTGAGCAGTTCTTC.

The gene calls are TRBV7-2 and TRBJ2-5, with D hard to call. The CDR3 sequence is 13 residues long. Trimming removed 3 bases from V and 5 bases from J, with 10 bases in between. The germline V gene encodes CDR1 SGHTA and CDR2 FQGNSA. CDR3 DNA sequence: TGTGCCAGCAGCTTCCAGTTGCGGGAGACCCAGTACTTC. It yields the protein CASSFQLRETQYF.

This clone turned up a few times. The J gene is TRBJ1-1, the V gene TRBV19, with unresolved D. The CDR3 is made up of 12 amino acids. Germline CDR1 LNHDA, CDR2 SQIVND (reference sequence). V lost 7 bases to trimming and J lost 3 bases, with 9 bases between them. CDR3 sequence reads: CASNERYTEAFF. The CDR3 DNA follows: TGTGCCAGTAACGAGAGGTACACTGAAGCTTTCTTT.

In its sample, this clone was seen a few times. The chain employs TRBV14 and TRBJ2-3, with D maybe TRBD1 (6 bases). Germline V CDR1 and CDR2: SGHDN, FVKESK. This CDR3 comprises 18 residues. Trimming stripped 0 bases from V and 2 bases from J, with 18 bases between. The CDR3 reads CASSQERGNRGSTDTQYF. In DNA, the CDR3 is TGTGCCAGCAGCCAAGAAAGGGGGAACCGCGGCTCCACAGATACGCAGTATTTT.

The chain carries TRBV7-2 and TRBJ2-1; TRBD2 is a possible D gene (6 bases). Germline V gene sequence: CDR1 SGHTA, CDR2 FQGNSA. The V and J ends lost 3 bases and 6 bases respectively, with 15 bases between them. CDR3 size: 15 residues. The CDR3 coding sequence is TGTGCCAGCAGCTTCCGGGTAGCGGAGTCCAATGAGCAGTTCTTC. Translated, it gives CASSFRVAESNEQFF.

The chain recombines TRBV28 with TRBJ2-7; D possibly corresponds to TRBD1 (6 bases). Per the germline V gene, CDR1 is MDHEN and CDR2 is SYDVKM. Trimming shortened V by 4 bases and J by 3 bases, and 10 bases separated the two germline ends. This CDR3 contains 13 residues. The CDR3 is CASSSRGFYEQYF. The DNA of the CDR3 is TGTGCCAGCAGTTCCAGGGGATTCTACGAGCAGTACTTC. Supplemented by reference TRBV28 and TRBJ2-7, the full variable domain reads DVKVTQSSRYLVKRTGEKVFLECVQDMDHENMFWYRQDPGLGLRLIYFSYDVKMKEKGDIPEGYSVSREKKERFSLILESASTNQTSMYLCASSSRGFYEQYFGPGTRLTVT.

This sequence joins TRBV7-2 and TRBJ2-7, with 7 bases identical to TRBD1. With 4 bases clipped from V and 4 bases from J, the junction kept 13 bases outside the gene matches. The V gene's germline CDR1 is SGHTA and CDR2 FQGNSA. CDR3 size: 16 residues. CDR3 sequence: CASSYPVDRATYEQYF. The CDR3 DNA sequence: TGTGCCAGCAGCTACCCAGTCGACAGGGCCACTTACGAGCAGTACTTC.

This clone has more than one count but fewer than ten. The chain has TRBV30 and TRBJ2-7; TRBD1 aligns across 12 bases. The CDR3 has 13 amino acids. Germline values: CDR1 GTSNPN, CDR2 SVGIG (reference sequence). V shed 5 bases, J shed 5 bases, and the junction held 4 bases outside the gene matches. Here the CDR3 DNA reads TGTGCCTGGGGGGGACAGGGGGCCCACGAGCAGTACTTC. Amino acids: CAWGGQGAHEQYF.

Notes on this clone: The sample has other DNA sequences that encode this CDR3 too. The CDR3 sequence is CAWSVLGEQFF. CDR3 DNA: TGTGCCTGGAGTGTACTCGGGGAGCAGTTCTTC. The chain employs TRBV30 and TRBJ2-1; D remains unclear. There are 11 residues in the CDR3. In germline, CDR1 is GTSNPN, CDR2 SVGIG (reference sequence). V lost 0 bases and J lost 10, with 7 bases in between.